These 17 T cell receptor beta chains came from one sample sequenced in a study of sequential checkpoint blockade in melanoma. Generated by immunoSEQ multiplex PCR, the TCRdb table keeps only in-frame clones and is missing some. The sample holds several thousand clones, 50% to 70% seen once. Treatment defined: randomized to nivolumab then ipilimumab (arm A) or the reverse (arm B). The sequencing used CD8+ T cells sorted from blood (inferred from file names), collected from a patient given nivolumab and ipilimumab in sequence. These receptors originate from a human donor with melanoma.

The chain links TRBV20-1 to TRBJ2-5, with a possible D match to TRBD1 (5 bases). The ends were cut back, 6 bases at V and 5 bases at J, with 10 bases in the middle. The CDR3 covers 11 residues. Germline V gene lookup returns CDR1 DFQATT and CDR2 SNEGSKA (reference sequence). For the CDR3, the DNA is TGCAGTGCCGCAGGGTCTGAGACCCAGTACTTC. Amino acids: CSAAGSETQYF.

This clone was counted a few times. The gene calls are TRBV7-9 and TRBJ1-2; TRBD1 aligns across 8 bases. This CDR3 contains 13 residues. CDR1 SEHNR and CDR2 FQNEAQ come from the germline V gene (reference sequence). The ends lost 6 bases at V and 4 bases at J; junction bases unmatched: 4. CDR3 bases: TGTGCCAGCAGTCGCGACAGGGGCTATGGCTACACCTTC. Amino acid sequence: CASSRDRGYGYTF.

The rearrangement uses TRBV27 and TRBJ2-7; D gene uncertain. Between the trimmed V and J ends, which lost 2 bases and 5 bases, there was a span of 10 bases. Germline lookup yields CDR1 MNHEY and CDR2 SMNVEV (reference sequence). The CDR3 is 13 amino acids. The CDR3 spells CASSLGPQNEQYF. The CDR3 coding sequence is TGTGCCAGCAGTTTAGGGCCCCAGAACGAGCAGTACTTC.

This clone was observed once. The CDR3 reads CASSAPTGEYNEQFF. The CDR3 DNA reads as TGTGCCAGCAGCGCACCGACAGGGGAGTACAATGAGCAGTTCTTC. This chain joins TRBV9 and TRBJ2-1, with 8 bases fitting TRBD1. The germline CDR1 and CDR2 sequences are SGDLS and YYNGEE. With 3 bases clipped from V and 4 bases from J, the junction kept 6 bases outside the gene matches. This CDR3 has 15 amino acids.

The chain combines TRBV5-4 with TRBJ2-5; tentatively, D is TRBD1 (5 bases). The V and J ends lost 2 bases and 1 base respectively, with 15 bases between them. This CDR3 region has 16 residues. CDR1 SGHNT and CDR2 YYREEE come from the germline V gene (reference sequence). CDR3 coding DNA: TGTGCCAGCAGCTTACTCGGCGCAGGGCCCCAAGAGACCCAGTACTTC. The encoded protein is CASSLLGAGPQETQYF. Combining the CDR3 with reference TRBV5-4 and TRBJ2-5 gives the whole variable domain ETGVTQSPTHLIKTRGQQVTLRCSSQSGHNTVSWYQQALGQGPQFIFQYYREEENGRGNFPPRFSGLQFPNYSSELNVNALELDDSALYLCASSLLGAGPQETQYFGPGTRLLVL.

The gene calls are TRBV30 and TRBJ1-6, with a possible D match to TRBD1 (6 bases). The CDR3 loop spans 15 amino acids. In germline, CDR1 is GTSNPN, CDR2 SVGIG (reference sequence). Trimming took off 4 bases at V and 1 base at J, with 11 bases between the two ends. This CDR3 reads CAWIHRESYNSPLHF. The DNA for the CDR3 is TGTGCCTGGATACACAGGGAATCCTATAATTCACCCCTCCACTTT.

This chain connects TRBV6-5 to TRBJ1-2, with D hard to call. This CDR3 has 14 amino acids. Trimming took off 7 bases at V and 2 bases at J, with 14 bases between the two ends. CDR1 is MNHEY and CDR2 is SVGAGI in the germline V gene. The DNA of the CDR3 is TGTGCCAGCAAACCGGCGACGGGAAACTATGGCTACACCTTC. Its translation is CASKPATGNYGYTF.

This CDR3 reads CASSLSAGTYEQYF. The CDR3 region has the DNA TGTGCCAGCAGTTTATCGGCAGGGACCTACGAGCAGTACTTC. The chain couples TRBV27 to TRBJ2-7; possibly TRBD1 for D (5 bases). The CDR3 runs 14 residues. V lost 0 bases and J lost 2, with 8 bases in between. Germline V CDR1 and CDR2: MNHEY, SMNVEV (reference sequence).

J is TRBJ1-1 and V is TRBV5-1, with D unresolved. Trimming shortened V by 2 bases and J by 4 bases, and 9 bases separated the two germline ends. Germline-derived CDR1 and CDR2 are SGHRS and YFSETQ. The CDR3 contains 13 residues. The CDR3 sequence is CASSFPGSTEAFF. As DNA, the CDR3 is TGCGCCAGCAGCTTCCCGGGAAGCACTGAAGCTTTCTTT.

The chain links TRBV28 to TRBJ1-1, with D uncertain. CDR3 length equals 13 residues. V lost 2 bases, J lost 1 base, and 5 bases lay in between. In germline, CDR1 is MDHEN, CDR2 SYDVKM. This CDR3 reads CASSLKPNTEAFF. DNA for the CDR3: TGTGCCAGCAGTTTAAAGCCGAACACTGAAGCTTTCTTT.

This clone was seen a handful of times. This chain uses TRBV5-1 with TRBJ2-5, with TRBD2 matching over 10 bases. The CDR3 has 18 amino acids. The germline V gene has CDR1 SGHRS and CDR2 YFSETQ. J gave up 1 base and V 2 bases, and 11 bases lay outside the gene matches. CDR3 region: CASSFGASGGGAQETQYF. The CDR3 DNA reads TGCGCCAGCAGCTTTGGGGCTAGCGGGGGTGGAGCCCAAGAGACCCAGTACTTC.

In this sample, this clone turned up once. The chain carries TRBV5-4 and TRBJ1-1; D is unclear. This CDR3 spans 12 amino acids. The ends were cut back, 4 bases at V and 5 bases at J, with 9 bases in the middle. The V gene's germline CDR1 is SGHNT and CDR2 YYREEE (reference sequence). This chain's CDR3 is CASSGLGTEAFF. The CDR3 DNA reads TGTGCCAGCAGCGGCCTCGGGACTGAAGCTTTCTTT. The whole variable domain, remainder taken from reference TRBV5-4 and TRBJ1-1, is ETGVTQSPTHLIKTRGQQVTLRCSSQSGHNTVSWYQQALGQGPQFIFQYYREEENGRGNFPPRFSGLQFPNYSSELNVNALELDDSALYLCASSGLGTEAFFGQGTRLTVV.

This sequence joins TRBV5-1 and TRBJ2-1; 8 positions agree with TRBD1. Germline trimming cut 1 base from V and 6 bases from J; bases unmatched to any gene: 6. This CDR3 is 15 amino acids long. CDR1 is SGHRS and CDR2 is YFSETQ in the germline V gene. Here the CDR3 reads CASSLSGQGGNEQFF. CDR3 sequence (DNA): TGCGCCAGCAGCTTGTCCGGACAGGGTGGCAATGAGCAGTTCTTC.

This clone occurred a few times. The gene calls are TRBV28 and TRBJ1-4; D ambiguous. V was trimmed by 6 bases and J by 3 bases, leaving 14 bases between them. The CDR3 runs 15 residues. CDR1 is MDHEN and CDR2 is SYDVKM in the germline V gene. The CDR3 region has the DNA TGTGCCAGCAGAGGGCGGGGTGCGGCTAATGAAAAACTGTTTTTT. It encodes CASRGRGAANEKLFF. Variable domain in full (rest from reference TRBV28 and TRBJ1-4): DVKVTQSSRYLVKRTGEKVFLECVQDMDHENMFWYRQDPGLGLRLIYFSYDVKMKEKGDIPEGYSVSREKKERFSLILESASTNQTSMYLCASRGRGAANEKLFFGSGTQLSVL.

CDR3 sequence (DNA): TGTGCCTGGAGTGTCCTGGGAAACACCATATATTTT. As protein: CAWSVLGNTIYF. V gene TRBV30 combines with J gene TRBJ1-3; D uncertain. Germline CDR1 GTSNPN, CDR2 SVGIG (reference sequence). The CDR3 spans 12 residues. The V end was cut by 0 bases, the J end by 4 bases, with 4 bases between. Together with reference TRBV30 and TRBJ1-3, the CDR3 gives the full variable domain: SQTIHQWPATLVQPVGSPLSLECTVEGTSNPNLYWYRQAAGRGLQLLFYSVGIGQISSEVPQNLSASRPQDRQFILSSKKLLLSDSGFYLCAWSVLGNTIYFGEGSWLTVV.

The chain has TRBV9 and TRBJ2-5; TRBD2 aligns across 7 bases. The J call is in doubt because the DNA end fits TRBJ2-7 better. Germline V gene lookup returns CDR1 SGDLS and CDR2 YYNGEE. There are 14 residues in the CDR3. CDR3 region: CASSVGGGRYEQYF. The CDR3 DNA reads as TGTGCCAGCAGCGTAGGCGGGGGTAGGTACGAGCAGTACTTC.

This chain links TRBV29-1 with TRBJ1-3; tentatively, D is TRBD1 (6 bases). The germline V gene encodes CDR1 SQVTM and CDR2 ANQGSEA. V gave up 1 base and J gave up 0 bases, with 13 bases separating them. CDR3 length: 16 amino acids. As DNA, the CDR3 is TGCAGCGTTGAAGGAGAGGGGGAGAGCTCTGGAAACACCATATATTTT. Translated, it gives CSVEGEGESSGNTIYF.